Sequencing of this T cell receptor (beta chain) was carried out in a study of blood T cell repertoires in COVID-19. Repertoires were generated with immunoSEQ multiplex PCR, while TCRdb's copy carries only in-frame clones and drops some. The data contain 200,000 to 300,000 clones, 85% to 90% of them singletons. The V end was cut by 0 bases, the J end by 4 bases, with 9 bases between. The CDR3 runs to 14 residues. Looked up from germline, CDR1 is GTSNPN and CDR2 is SVGIG (reference sequence). Researchers sorted participants into cohorts using their self-reported clinical history. The genes are TRBV30 and TRBJ2-2; weak D call: TRBD2 (5 bases). The sequence came from a woman aged 25 to 39 with acute COVID-19. The sequenced material came from PBMCs or T cells enriched from blood (not recorded which). CDR3: CAWSVRGSTGELFF. For the CDR3, the DNA is TGTGCCTGGAGTGTGCGAGGGAGCACCGGGGAGCTGTTTTTT.